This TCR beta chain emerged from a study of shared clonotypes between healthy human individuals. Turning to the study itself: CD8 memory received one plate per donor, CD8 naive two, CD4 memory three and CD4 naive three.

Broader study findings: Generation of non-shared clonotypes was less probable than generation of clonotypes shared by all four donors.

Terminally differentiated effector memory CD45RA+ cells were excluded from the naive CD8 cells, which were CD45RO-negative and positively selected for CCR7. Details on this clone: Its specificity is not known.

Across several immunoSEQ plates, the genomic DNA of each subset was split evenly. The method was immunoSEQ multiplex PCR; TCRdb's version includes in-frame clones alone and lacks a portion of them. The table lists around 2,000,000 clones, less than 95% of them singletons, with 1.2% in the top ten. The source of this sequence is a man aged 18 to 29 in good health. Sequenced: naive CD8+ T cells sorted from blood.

The CDR3 nucleotides read TGTGCCAGCAGGTCCGGAGGGACCGACGGGGAGCTGTTTTTT. Translating it yields CASRSGGTDGELFF. The chain joins TRBV2 to TRBJ2-2; possibly TRBD2 for D (6 bases). The CDR3 length is 14 residues. The V end was cut by 6 bases, the J end by 7 bases, with 15 bases between. The V gene's germline CDR1 is SNHLY and CDR2 FYNNEI.